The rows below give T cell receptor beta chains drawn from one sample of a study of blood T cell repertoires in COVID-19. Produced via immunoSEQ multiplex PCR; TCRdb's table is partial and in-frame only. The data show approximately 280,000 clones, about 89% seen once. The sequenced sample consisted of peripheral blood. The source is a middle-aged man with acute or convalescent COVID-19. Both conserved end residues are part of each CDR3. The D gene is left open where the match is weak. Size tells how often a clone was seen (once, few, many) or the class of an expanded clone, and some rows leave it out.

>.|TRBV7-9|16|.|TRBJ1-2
CASSYSGTTANYGYTF
TGTGCCAGCAGCTACTCCGGGACAACTGCTAACTATGGCTACACCTTC
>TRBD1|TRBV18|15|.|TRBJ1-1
CASSPPTGVYTEAFF
TGTGCCAGCTCACCACCGACAGGGGTATACACTGAAGCTTTCTTT
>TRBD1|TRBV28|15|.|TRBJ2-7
CASSLDRGPPNEQYF
TGTGCCAGCAGTTTGGACAGGGGCCCTCCCAACGAGCAGTACTTC
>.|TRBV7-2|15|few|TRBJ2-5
CASSPKGQPRGTQYF
TGTGCCAGCAGTCCCAAGGGTCAACCACGGGGGACCCAGTACTTC
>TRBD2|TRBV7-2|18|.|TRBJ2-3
CASSLFSSGTISTDTQYF
TGTGCCAGCAGCTTATTTTCTAGCGGGACTATCAGCACAGATACGCAGTATTTT
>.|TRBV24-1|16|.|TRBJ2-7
CATSDGSKESSYEQYF
TGTGCCACCAGTGATGGGTCGAAGGAGAGCTCCTACGAGCAGTACTTC
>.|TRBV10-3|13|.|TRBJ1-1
CAIGSTGNTEAFF
TGTGCCATCGGATCCACGGGGAACACTGAAGCTTTCTTT
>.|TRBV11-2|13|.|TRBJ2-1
CASSLTVLDEQFF
TGTGCCAGCAGCTTGACAGTGTTAGATGAGCAGTTCTTC
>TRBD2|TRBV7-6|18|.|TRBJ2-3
CASSLAVGGGISTDTQYF
TGTGCCAGCAGCTTAGCGGTCGGCGGGGGGATCAGCACAGATACGCAGTATTTT
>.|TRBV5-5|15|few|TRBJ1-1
CASSLVRGMGAEAFF
TGTGCCAGCAGCTTGGTTCGGGGGATGGGGGCTGAAGCTTTCTTT
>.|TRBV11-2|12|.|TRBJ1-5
CASSQDNQPQHF
TGTGCCAGCAGCCAGGATAATCAGCCCCAGCATTTT
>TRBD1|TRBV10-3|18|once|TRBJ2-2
CAISGPGTGGFDAGELFF
TGTGCCATCAGTGGCCCCGGGACAGGGGGCTTTGACGCCGGGGAGCTGTTTTTT
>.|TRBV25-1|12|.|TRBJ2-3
CASSGGPDTQYF
TGTGCCAGCAGTGGAGGGCCAGATACGCAGTATTTT
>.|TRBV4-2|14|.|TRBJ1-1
CASSQGPVNTEAFF
TGTGCCAGCAGCCAAGGCCCGGTGAACACTGAAGCTTTCTTT
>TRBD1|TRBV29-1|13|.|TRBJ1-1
CSASRTGDTEAFF
TGCAGCGCATCGAGGACAGGGGACACTGAAGCTTTCTTT